The 18 T cell receptor beta chains below come from one sample, sequenced in a study of shared clonotypes between healthy human individuals. Sequenced by immunoSEQ multiplex PCR; TCRdb stores in-frame clones only, minus some. Among roughly 590,000 clones listed, 95% were seen once. Positively selected for CCR7, the CD45RO-negative cells used as naive CD8 cells excluded terminally differentiated effector memory CD45RA+ cells. The sample taken for sequencing was naive CD8+ T cells sorted from blood. Receptor source: a woman aged 30 to 39 in good health.

V gene TRBV28 combines with J gene TRBJ2-1; D is uncertain. Trimming pared 5 bases from V and 9 bases from J, leaving 11 bases between. The CDR3 length is 12 residues. The germline CDR1 and CDR2 sequences are MDHEN and SYDVKM. This chain's CDR3 is CASSPRESEQFF. In nucleotides, the CDR3 is TGTGCCAGCAGTCCACGAGAATCTGAGCAGTTCTTC. The full variable domain, completed using reference TRBV28 and TRBJ2-1, is DVKVTQSSRYLVKRTGEKVFLECVQDMDHENMFWYRQDPGLGLRLIYFSYDVKMKEKGDIPEGYSVSREKKERFSLILESASTNQTSMYLCASSPRESEQFFGPGTRLTVL.

The chain is built from TRBV5-4 and TRBJ2-7, with 9 bases lining up with TRBD1. Germline CDR1 SGHNT, CDR2 YYREEE (reference sequence). Unmatched junction bases numbered 4, after V lost 4 bases and J lost 2 bases. The CDR3 has 14 residues. The CDR3 DNA reads TGTGCCAGCAGCCGGGACAGGGTCCCCTACGAGCAGTACTTC. Amino acids: CASSRDRVPYEQYF.

This rearrangement joins TRBV6-5 to TRBJ1-1; D perhaps matches TRBD1 (5 bases). The V end lost 2 bases, the J end lost 2 bases, and 12 bases lay between the germline ends. The CDR3 sequence is 15 residues long. In germline, CDR1 is MNHEY, CDR2 SVGAGI. The CDR3 reads CASSYETVANTEAFF. DNA of the CDR3: TGTGCCAGCAGTTACGAGACAGTCGCAAACACTGAAGCTTTCTTT.

The CDR3 nucleotides read TGTGCCAGTAGTATTGCGATGGAGATTCTTCAGCCCCAGCATTTT. As protein: CASSIAMEILQPQHF. The chain joins TRBV19 to TRBJ1-5; D call uncertain. CDR3 length: 15 amino acids. Germline V gene sequence: CDR1 LNHDA, CDR2 SQIVND (reference sequence). Trimming cost V 3 bases and J 6 bases, with 15 bases left between them.

The chain joins TRBV27 to TRBJ2-7; perhaps D is TRBD1 or TRBD2 (5 bases each). In germline, CDR1 is MNHEY, CDR2 SMNVEV (reference sequence). CDR3 length: 16 residues. V lost 7 bases and J lost 0, with 19 bases in between. The CDR3 coding sequence is TGTGCCAGCACCCAATTCCCGGGACCTAGCTCCTACGAGCAGTACTTC. Translation: CASTQFPGPSSYEQYF.

The chain links TRBV28 to TRBJ1-4; the match to TRBD1 covers 8 bases. This CDR3 has 15 amino acids. J was trimmed by 8 bases and V by 1 base; bases with no gene match: 6. CDR1 is MDHEN, CDR2 SYDVKM, per germline. The CDR3 reads CASSLLGQEGEKLFF. The CDR3 bases are TGTGCCAGCAGTTTATTGGGACAGGAGGGGGAAAAACTGTTTTTT.

J is TRBJ1-4 and V is TRBV27, with no clear D. The germline V gene has CDR1 MNHEY and CDR2 SMNVEV (reference sequence). CDR3 length equals 13 residues. The germline V and J ends were trimmed by 5 bases and 6 bases, with 10 bases remaining between them. The CDR3 sequence is CASSLDGYEKLFF. CDR3 bases: TGTGCCAGCAGTCTGGACGGGTATGAAAAACTGTTTTTT.

The J gene is TRBJ2-1, the V gene TRBV28; D perhaps matches TRBD2 (6 bases). Trimming shortened V by 7 bases and J by 5 bases, and 15 bases separated the two germline ends. CDR1 is MDHEN, CDR2 SYDVKM, per germline. This CDR3 has 14 amino acids. CDR3 in DNA: TGTGCCAGCAACTTACTAGGAGGGGACAATGAGCAGTTCTTC. Amino acid sequence: CASNLLGGDNEQFF.

The table lists this clone with a few counts. This chain links TRBV27 with TRBJ1-2, with 8 bases fitting TRBD1. CDR3 length: 12 residues. The trim removed 11 bases at V and 7 bases at J, leaving 9 bases unmatched. Germline V CDR1 and CDR2: MNHEY, SMNVEV (reference sequence). CDR3 in DNA: TGTGCCGCTTCCACAGGGGGAGGTGGCTACACCTTC. Amino acids: CAASTGGGGYTF.

The chain uses TRBV19 and TRBJ2-3; the match to TRBD2 covers 12 bases. Germline values: CDR1 LNHDA, CDR2 SQIVND (reference sequence). Trimming took 4 bases from V and 3 from J; bases not matched to a gene: 2. The CDR3 spans 15 residues. CDR3 in amino acids: CASSTGLAGTDTQYF. The CDR3 bases are TGTGCCAGTAGTACCGGACTAGCGGGAACAGATACGCAGTATTTT.

In the case of this clone: The germline gene is not matched at one end of the junction; a read error may be the cause. V gene TRBV7-9 combines with J gene TRBJ2-4, with D perhaps assigned TRBD1 or TRBD2 (5 bases each). The CDR3 loop spans 13 amino acids. Germline loops: CDR1 SEHNR, CDR2 FQNEAQ (reference sequence). CDR3 nucleotides: TGTGCCAGCAGCTCCGACGCCCTTCTTGGGGGTGACTTC. Protein: CASSSDALLGGDF. The full variable domain, rest sourced from reference TRBV7-9 and TRBJ2-4, is DTGVSQNPRHKITKRGQNVTFRCDPISEHNRLYWYRQTLGQGPEFLTYFQNEAQLEKSRLLSDRFSAERPKGSFSTLEIQRTEQGDSAMYLCASSSDALLGGDFGAGTRLSVL.

The DNA for the CDR3 is TGTGCCAGTAGTATAATTGCCTCGTTCACAGATACGCAGTATTTT. Translation: CASSIIASFTDTQYF. The chain couples TRBV19 to TRBJ2-3; D unclear. This CDR3 comprises 15 residues. The germline V gene has CDR1 LNHDA and CDR2 SQIVND (reference sequence). Trimming removed 2 bases from V and 2 bases from J, with 11 bases in between.

The chain recombines TRBV13 with TRBJ2-1, with 14 bases lining up with TRBD2. Trimming at V came to 3 bases and at J to 0 bases, leaving 4 bases not matched to a gene. This CDR3 region has 18 residues. CDR1 and CDR2 (germline): PRHDT, FYEKMQ (reference sequence). The CDR3 loop is CASSFGTSGRSSYNEQFF. The CDR3 nucleotides read TGTGCCAGCAGCTTTGGGACTAGCGGGAGATCCTCCTACAATGAGCAGTTCTTC. Filled out from reference TRBV13 and TRBJ2-1, the complete variable domain reads AAGVIQSPRHLIKEKRETATLKCYPIPRHDTVYWYQQGPGQDPQFLISFYEKMQSDKGSIPDRFSAQQFSDYHSELNMSSLELGDSALYFCASSFGTSGRSSYNEQFFGPGTRLTVL.

V and J are TRBV19 and TRBJ2-7; TRBD1 aligns across 10 bases. The CDR3 is made up of 15 amino acids. CDR1 and CDR2 from the germline V gene are LNHDA and SQIVND (reference sequence). The V segment lost 3 bases and the J segment 4 bases; nucleotides outside the gene matches: 6. The CDR3 is CASSIGTGATYEQYF. DNA of the CDR3: TGTGCCAGTAGTATCGGGACAGGGGCCACATACGAGCAGTACTTC.

The V gene is TRBV5-5, the J gene TRBJ2-6; a possible D gene is TRBD2 (5 bases). V lost 7 bases to trimming and J lost 5 bases, with 22 bases between them. Germline V gene lookup returns CDR1 SGHKS and CDR2 YYEKEE (reference sequence). This CDR3 is 17 amino acids long. Here the CDR3 reads CASRLYVAQSRANVLTF. CDR3 nucleotides: TGTGCCAGCCGACTATATGTCGCACAAAGTCGGGCCAACGTCCTGACTTTC.

The chain couples TRBV7-4 to TRBJ2-4, with TRBD1 matching 7 bases. Germline V gene lookup returns CDR1 SGHVT and CDR2 SQSDAQ. CDR3 length: 13 amino acids. V lost 5 bases to trimming and J lost 7 bases; unmatched junction nucleotides: 5. This chain's CDR3 is CASSRDRANIQYF. In nucleotides, the CDR3 is TGTGCCAGCAGCCGAGACAGGGCCAACATTCAGTACTTC.

This clone was observed a single time. The chain combines TRBV21-1 with TRBJ2-7; whether TRBD1, the table's D call, matches the DNA was not checked. TRBV21-1 is a documented pseudogene. The CDR3 has 12 residues. Written as DNA, the CDR3 is TGTGCCGGAGGAGAGGGGGCCCACGAGCAGTACTTC. As protein: CAGGEGAHEQYF.

The V call is TRBV28, the J call TRBJ1-5; D is unresolved. This CDR3 region has 15 residues. V was pared by 5 bases and J by 0 bases, with 11 bases between. The germline CDR1 and CDR2 sequences are MDHEN and SYDVKM. The CDR3 sequence is CASSLNTDSNQPQHF. The CDR3 coding sequence is TGTGCCAGCAGTCTAAACACTGATAGCAATCAGCCCCAGCATTTT.